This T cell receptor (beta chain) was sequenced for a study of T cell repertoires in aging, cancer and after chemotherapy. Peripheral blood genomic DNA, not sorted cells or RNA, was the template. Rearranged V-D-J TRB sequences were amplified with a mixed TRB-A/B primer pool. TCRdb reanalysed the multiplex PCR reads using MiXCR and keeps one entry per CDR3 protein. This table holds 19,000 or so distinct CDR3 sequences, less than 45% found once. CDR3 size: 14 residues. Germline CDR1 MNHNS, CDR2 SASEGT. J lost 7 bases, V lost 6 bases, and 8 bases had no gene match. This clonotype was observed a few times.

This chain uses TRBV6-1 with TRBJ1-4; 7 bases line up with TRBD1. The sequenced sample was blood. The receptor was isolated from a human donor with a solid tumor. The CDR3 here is CASSLTGIGEKLFF. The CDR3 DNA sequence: TGTGCCAGCAGCCTGACAGGGATCGGTGAAAAACTGTTTTTT.